The 18 T cell receptor beta chains given below trace back to one sample, sequenced in a study of T cells in women clearing cervical HPV infection. Here immunoSEQ multiplex PCR was the method, and the copy in TCRdb shows in-frame clones only, minus some. The listing contains about 30,000 clones. The specimen sequenced was blood buffy coat. The origin of the receptors is a woman between 18 and 70 years old with a cervical HPV16 infection that either progressed to CIN3+ or cleared (not recorded which).

Remarks on this clone: The sequenced fragment ends 3 residues before the CDR3 boundary, so the rest is inferred from the germline J gene. The V and J genes are TRBV20-1 and TRBJ1-5, with D hard to call. V lost 5 bases and J 0 bases, leaving 11 bases between the germline ends. The CDR3 is 14 residues long. Germline CDR1 is DFQATT and CDR2 is SNEGSKA (reference sequence). CDR3 amino acids: CSAGQHNSNQPQHF. The part of the CDR3 DNA that was read is TGCAGTGCTGGGCAGCATAATAGCAATCAGCCC.

On this clone: The missing CDR3 end, 3 residues past where the read stops, is filled in from the germline J gene. The rearrangement joins TRBV7-9 to TRBJ1-1; the D gene is possibly TRBD1 (5 bases). Germline V lookup: CDR1 SEHNR, CDR2 FQNEAQ (reference sequence). This CDR3 is 13 amino acids long. With 0 bases removed from V and 6 bases from J, the gap between germline ends came to 8 bases. Partial CDR3 DNA: TGTGCCAGCAGCTTAGCGGAAGGGGCTGAA. This translates into CASSLAEGAE. The CDR3 in full is CASSLAEGAEAFF.

CDR3 amino acids: CASSLDYNEQFF. The CDR3 DNA, read in part, is TGTGCCAGCTCACTAGACTACAATGAG. The V gene is TRBV18, the J gene TRBJ2-1; D is uncertain. The CDR3 end is not reached by the read, which stops 3 residues before it; the germline J gene fills it in. CDR1 and CDR2 from the germline V gene are KGHSH and LQKENI. CDR3 length: 12 amino acids. The germline V and J ends were trimmed by 4 bases and 3 bases, with 4 bases remaining between them. Full variable domain (rest looked up from reference TRBV18 and TRBJ2-1): NAGVMQNPRHLVRRRGQEARLRCSPMKGHSHVYWYRQLPEEGLKFMVYLQKENIIDESGMPKERFSAEFPKEGPSILRIQQVVRGDSAAYFCASSLDYNEQFFGPGTRLTVL.

With respect to this clone: The read finishes 3 residues shy of the CDR3 end, and the germline J gene is used to complete it. This chain links TRBV7-2 with TRBJ1-2; D remains ambiguous. Germline-derived CDR1 and CDR2 are SGHTA and FQGNSA. Trimming removed 5 bases at V and 5 bases at J, with 12 bases between. This CDR3 is 13 amino acids long. The sequenced CDR3 bases are TGTGCCAGCAGCCCCCGTGCACAGTATGGC. The encoded protein is CASSPRAQYG. The CDR3, in full, reads CASSPRAQYGYTF. The whole variable domain, filled in from reference TRBV7-2 and TRBJ1-2, reads GAGVSQSPSNKVTEKGKDVELRCDPISGHTALYWYRQSLGQGLEFLIYFQGNSAPDKSGLPSDRFSAERTGGSVSTLTIQRTQQEDSAVYLCASSPRAQYGYTFGSGTRLTVV.

With respect to this clone: The observed sequence ends 3 residues before the CDR3 terminus, with the missing tail filled in from the germline J gene. V and J are TRBV7-9 and TRBJ1-1; possibly TRBD1 for D (5 bases). The germline V and J ends were trimmed by 5 bases and 1 base, with 11 bases remaining between them. The CDR3 is 14 amino acids. The V gene's germline CDR1 is SEHNR and CDR2 FQNEAQ (reference sequence). The sequenced CDR3 bases are TGTGCCAGCAGCCAGGCAGGGAAGAACACTGAA. The encoded protein is CASSQAGKNTE. The full-length CDR3 reads as CASSQAGKNTEAFF.

A remark on this clone: The read gets to within 3 residues of the CDR3 end, and the germline J gene fills in the rest. The chain combines TRBV6-2 or TRBV6-3 with TRBJ2-3; D uncertain. Trimming removed 2 bases from V and 0 bases from J, with 9 bases in between. This CDR3 contains 15 residues. Germline values: CDR1 MNHEY, CDR2 SVGEGT. The CDR3 loop is CASSYQGLSTDTQYF. The CDR3 bases that were read are TGTGCCAGCAGTTACCAAGGGCTTAGCACAGATACG.

About this clone itself: The DNA ends 3 residues before the CDR3 does, and the rest of the CDR3 is filled in from the germline J gene. The chain has TRBV5-1 and TRBJ1-2; TRBD1 is a possible D gene (6 bases). V dropped 5 bases and J dropped 4 bases, with 15 bases sitting between them. The V gene's germline CDR1 is SGHRS and CDR2 YFSETQ. CDR3 length: 14 residues. Partial CDR3 DNA: TGCGCCAGCAGGCGTCCAGGGGACCCCTATGGC. Protein sequence: CASRRPGDPYG. The whole CDR3 region reads CASRRPGDPYGYTF.

Note on this clone: Read coverage stops 3 residues before the CDR3 terminus; the germline J gene supplies the remainder. The chain recombines TRBV5-1 with TRBJ1-2; no clear D gene. This CDR3 contains 16 residues. CDR1 is SGHRS and CDR2 is YFSETQ in the germline V gene. Trimming stripped 0 bases from V and 1 base from J, with 13 bases between. The CDR3 sequence: CASSLDPGAFNYGYTF. The sequenced part of the CDR3 DNA is TGCGCCAGCAGCTTGGACCCAGGCGCCTTTAACTATGGC.

This chain's CDR3 is CAWSVGTGRQPQHF. CDR3 DNA (partial): TGTGCCTGGAGCGTTGGGACAGGGCGTCAGCCC. The V call is TRBV30, the J call TRBJ1-5, with 9 bases fitting TRBD1. The read ends 3 residues early relative to the CDR3; the germline J gene fills the gap. This CDR3 is 14 amino acids long. The V gene end was trimmed by 3 bases and the J gene end by 6 bases; junction bases not matched to a gene: 6. Germline V gene lookup returns CDR1 GTSNPN and CDR2 SVGIG (reference sequence).

With regard to this clone: From the germline J gene comes the end of the CDR3, since the read stops 3 residues before it. The V gene is TRBV5-1, the J gene TRBJ2-5, with D unclear. Trimming pared 1 base from V and 5 bases from J, leaving 6 bases between. The CDR3 runs to 12 residues. CDR1 is SGHRS and CDR2 is YFSETQ in the germline V gene. CDR3 in amino acids: CASSLKGETQYF. Partial CDR3 DNA: TGCGCCAGCAGCTTGAAAGGGGAGACC.

Details on this clone: With the read ending 3 residues before the CDR3 end, the germline J gene is used to fill in that end. V and J are TRBV7-6 and TRBJ1-1, with D tentatively TRBD1 (5 bases). The CDR3 has 16 residues. V lost 0 bases and J lost 3, with 14 bases in between. From germline, CDR1 is SGHVS and CDR2 FNYEAQ. The sequenced CDR3 bases are TGTGCCAGCAGCTTAGCGCACGGGGGGATCGACACTGAA. It codes for CASSLAHGGIDTE. The full CDR3 reads CASSLAHGGIDTEAFF.

Comment on this clone: The sequenced fragment ends 3 residues before the CDR3 boundary, so the rest is inferred from the germline J gene. This sequence joins TRBV19 and TRBJ1-2, with TRBD1 as a possible D gene (6 bases). Germline V gene lookup returns CDR1 LNHDA and CDR2 SQIVND (reference sequence). The CDR3 spans 12 residues. CDR3 DNA (partial): TGTGCCAGTACCAGAGGGGGTGAGGGC. Its protein is CASTRGGEG. The whole CDR3 sequence is CASTRGGEGYTF. The full variable domain, completed using reference TRBV19 and TRBJ1-2, is DGGITQSPKYLFRKEGQNVTLSCEQNLNHDAMYWYRQDPGQGLRLIYYSQIVNDFQKGDIAEGYSVSREKKESFPLTVTSAQKNPTAFYLCASTRGGEGYTFGSGTRLTVV.

On this clone itself: Read sequence stops 3 residues before the CDR3 end, and the germline J gene provides the missing end. This chain uses TRBV30 with TRBJ2-1; 10 nucleotides agree with TRBD2. The CDR3 loop spans 16 amino acids. Germline CDR1 is GTSNPN and CDR2 is SVGIG (reference sequence). V was pared by 7 bases and J by 5 bases, with 14 bases of the junction left unmatched. The covered CDR3 bases are TGTGCCTCAGGAATTTCCGGGACTAGCGCCCACAATGAG. It encodes CASGISGTSAHNE. The whole CDR3 reads CASGISGTSAHNEQFF.

Points on this clone: The missing CDR3 end, 3 residues past where the read stops, is filled in from the germline J gene. The chain joins TRBV6-4 to TRBJ2-3; D is possibly TRBD1 (6 bases). V was trimmed by 5 bases and J by 3 bases, leaving 15 bases between them. Germline CDR1 MRHNA, CDR2 SNTAGT. The length of the CDR3 is 15 residues. The CDR3 loop reads CASSPAIGQTDTQYF. Partial CDR3 DNA: TGTGCCAGCAGTCCCGCCATAGGACAGACAGATACG.

Regarding this clone: The missing CDR3 end, 3 residues past where the read stops, is filled in from the germline J gene. This chain joins TRBV20-1 and TRBJ1-5; D may be TRBD1 (6 bases). Trimming took off 1 base at V and 4 bases at J, with 14 bases between the two ends. CDR3 length: 15 residues. Looked up from germline, CDR1 is DFQATT and CDR2 is SNEGSKA (reference sequence). CDR3: CSARVQDSSNQPQHF. The CDR3 DNA, read in part, is TGCAGTGCTAGAGTTCAGGACAGCTCAAATCAGCCC.

CDR3 region: CASSTGQSSYEQYF. The CDR3 DNA, read in part, is TGTGCCAGTAGTACCGGACAGAGCTCCTACGAG. This chain links TRBV19 with TRBJ2-7; TRBD1 is a possible D gene (6 bases). The CDR3 is cut off 3 residues early in the read; its end comes from the germline J gene. The CDR3 is 14 residues long. Per the germline V gene, CDR1 is LNHDA and CDR2 is SQIVND (reference sequence). Trimming shortened V by 4 bases and J by 0 bases, and 10 bases separated the two germline ends.

With regard to this clone: The CDR3 end lies 3 residues beyond the end of the read and is filled in from the germline J gene. This chain connects TRBV6-2 or TRBV6-3 to TRBJ1-1; perhaps TRBD1 as D (6 bases). V lost 2 bases and J 5 bases, leaving 12 bases between the germline ends. Per germline, CDR1 MNHEY and CDR2 SVGEGT. There are 14 residues in the CDR3. The CDR3: CASSYRRGATEAFF. The CDR3 DNA, read in part, is TGTGCCAGCAGTTACAGGCGGGGGGCAACTGAA.

Partial CDR3 DNA: TGCAGTGCTAGACAGAGACAAGACTATGGC. It translates to CSARQRQDYG. The CDR3 reads in full as CSARQRQDYGYTF. The gene calls are TRBV20-1 and TRBJ1-2, with D unresolved. The CDR3 end is not reached by the read, which stops 3 residues before it; the germline J gene fills it in. The germline gives CDR1 DFQATT, CDR2 SNEGSKA (reference sequence). The CDR3 has 13 residues. Trimming pared 2 bases from V and 3 bases from J, leaving 10 bases between.